A selection of T cell receptor beta chains follows, all from one sample in a study of blood T cell repertoires in COVID-19. Profiled with immunoSEQ multiplex PCR; TCRdb holds only in-frame clones, not every one. The sample shows about 54,000 clones, 75% to 85% of them seen only once. Source material: peripheral blood. These receptors were taken from a human donor in a cohort sampled during active COVID-19. CDR3s include the opening cysteine and the closing phenylalanine or tryptophan. D genes are given only for firm matches. Size tells how often a clone was seen (once, few, many) or the class of an expanded clone, and some rows leave it out.

j_call: TRBJ1-2
clone_size: NA
d_call: TRBD1
cdr3_length: 13
v_call: TRBV6-5
cdr3_aa: CASSWTGDYGYTF

j_call: TRBJ2-3
clone_size: NA
d_call: TRBD1
cdr3_length: 16
v_call: TRBV30
cdr3_aa: CAWTTGTGVGTDTQYF

j_call: TRBJ2-3
clone_size: NA
d_call: NA
cdr3_length: 15
v_call: TRBV4-1
cdr3_aa: CASSQREIVSDTQYF

j_call: TRBJ2-1
clone_size: once
d_call: TRBD1
cdr3_length: 17
v_call: TRBV10-3
cdr3_aa: CAISGGDRGQVGNEQFF

j_call: TRBJ2-1
clone_size: NA
d_call: NA
cdr3_length: 15
v_call: TRBV24-1
cdr3_aa: CATSDGGMFDNEQFF

j_call: TRBJ2-3
clone_size: NA
d_call: NA
cdr3_length: 11
v_call: TRBV15
cdr3_aa: CATSRRDTQYF

j_call: TRBJ2-7
clone_size: NA
d_call: NA
cdr3_length: 13
v_call: TRBV18
cdr3_aa: CASSPPSSGEQYF

j_call: TRBJ2-2
clone_size: few
d_call: NA
cdr3_length: 18
v_call: TRBV4-3
cdr3_aa: CASSQELLAVLNTGELFF

j_call: TRBJ2-1
clone_size: NA
d_call: TRBD2
cdr3_length: 16
v_call: TRBV7-3
cdr3_aa: CASSLSVAGGGDEQFF

j_call: TRBJ2-3
clone_size: NA
d_call: TRBD2
cdr3_length: 15
v_call: TRBV11-3
cdr3_aa: CASSPGLAVTDTQYF

j_call: TRBJ1-5
clone_size: NA
d_call: TRBD1
cdr3_length: 15
v_call: TRBV27
cdr3_aa: CASRVGTAFNQPQHF

j_call: TRBJ1-5
clone_size: NA
d_call: NA
cdr3_length: 15
v_call: TRBV7-9
cdr3_aa: CASSSGGGSNQPQHF

j_call: TRBJ2-7
clone_size: NA
d_call: NA
cdr3_length: 13
v_call: TRBV24-1
cdr3_aa: CATSDTTSWEQYF

j_call: TRBJ2-5
clone_size: NA
d_call: TRBD2
cdr3_length: 14
v_call: TRBV15
cdr3_aa: CATSMGLARETQYF

j_call: TRBJ2-3
clone_size: NA
d_call: NA
cdr3_length: 18
v_call: TRBV29-1
cdr3_aa: CSVEDQNIAESSTDTQYF

j_call: TRBJ1-1
clone_size: NA
d_call: TRBD1
cdr3_length: 15
v_call: TRBV28
cdr3_aa: CASRSGQARSTEAFF

j_call: TRBJ2-1
clone_size: NA
d_call: TRBD1
cdr3_length: 13
v_call: TRBV6-5
cdr3_aa: CASTGTGDNEQFF

j_call: TRBJ2-6
clone_size: once
d_call: TRBD1
cdr3_length: 15
v_call: TRBV2
cdr3_aa: CATGQGFSGANVLTF

j_call: TRBJ1-2
clone_size: NA
d_call: NA
cdr3_length: 13
v_call: TRBV27
cdr3_aa: CASSLRGLLGYTF

j_call: TRBJ1-2
clone_size: NA
d_call: TRBD1
cdr3_length: 13
v_call: TRBV6-2/TRBV6-3
cdr3_aa: CASSRQGFYGYTF

j_call: TRBJ2-6
clone_size: NA
d_call: NA
cdr3_length: 19
v_call: TRBV3-1/TRBV3-2
cdr3_aa: CASSHWRSQLSFGANVLTF

j_call: TRBJ2-3
clone_size: NA
d_call: TRBD2
cdr3_length: 17
v_call: TRBV14
cdr3_aa: CASSQDRTSGVQHTQYF

j_call: TRBJ1-1
clone_size: NA
d_call: NA
cdr3_length: 14
v_call: TRBV6-2/TRBV6-3
cdr3_aa: CASSSSTSNTEAFF

j_call: TRBJ1-1
clone_size: NA
d_call: TRBD1
cdr3_length: 14
v_call: TRBV6-6
cdr3_aa: CASRDRGLGTEAFF

j_call: TRBJ2-6
clone_size: NA
d_call: NA
cdr3_length: 14
v_call: TRBV27
cdr3_aa: CASSPSSGANVLTF

j_call: TRBJ1-6
clone_size: NA
d_call: TRBD1
cdr3_length: 15
v_call: TRBV4-2
cdr3_aa: CASNGRGLYNSPLHF

j_call: TRBJ2-1
clone_size: once
d_call: TRBD2
cdr3_length: 15
v_call: TRBV9
cdr3_aa: CASTTSAGAYNEQFF

j_call: TRBJ2-3
clone_size: NA
d_call: TRBD2
cdr3_length: 16
v_call: TRBV6-6
cdr3_aa: CASSYPLAGGEDTQYF

j_call: TRBJ2-3
clone_size: once
d_call: TRBD2
cdr3_length: 15
v_call: TRBV5-1
cdr3_aa: CASSLGSGVTDTQYF

j_call: TRBJ2-7
clone_size: NA
d_call: NA
cdr3_length: 15
v_call: TRBV21-1
cdr3_aa: CASSKVAGEIHEQYF

j_call: TRBJ1-5
clone_size: NA
d_call: TRBD1
cdr3_length: 14
v_call: TRBV28
cdr3_aa: CANSDRGPNQPQHF

j_call: TRBJ2-5
clone_size: NA
d_call: NA
cdr3_length: 15
v_call: TRBV7-2
cdr3_aa: CASSFGLTTRETQYF

j_call: TRBJ1-5
clone_size: NA
d_call: NA
cdr3_length: 13
v_call: TRBV29-1
cdr3_aa: CSVEEGVGQPQHF

j_call: TRBJ2-7
clone_size: NA
d_call: TRBD1
cdr3_length: 13
v_call: TRBV7-9
cdr3_aa: CASSPQGPHEQYF

j_call: TRBJ1-5
clone_size: NA
d_call: NA
cdr3_length: 13
v_call: TRBV30
cdr3_aa: CAWRSYSNQPQHF

j_call: TRBJ1-4
clone_size: NA
d_call: TRBD1
cdr3_length: 13
v_call: TRBV24-1
cdr3_aa: CATQGVNDEKLFF

j_call: TRBJ2-1
clone_size: NA
d_call: NA
cdr3_length: 16
v_call: TRBV5-1
cdr3_aa: CASSLIGPGDSNEQFF

j_call: TRBJ2-7
clone_size: NA
d_call: TRBD1
cdr3_length: 15
v_call: TRBV30
cdr3_aa: CAWSATTGGISEQYF

j_call: TRBJ2-3
clone_size: NA
d_call: NA
cdr3_length: 17
v_call: TRBV24-1
cdr3_aa: CATSDSITGYGTDTQYF

j_call: TRBJ2-3
clone_size: NA
d_call: TRBD2
cdr3_length: 16
v_call: TRBV9
cdr3_aa: CASSQVLAGAADTQYF

j_call: TRBJ2-1
clone_size: NA
d_call: TRBD2
cdr3_length: 14
v_call: TRBV11-3
cdr3_aa: CASSLASGNTEQFF

j_call: TRBJ1-2
clone_size: NA
d_call: NA
cdr3_length: 13
v_call: TRBV28
cdr3_aa: CASSPRRLYGYTF

j_call: TRBJ1-2
clone_size: few
d_call: NA
cdr3_length: 14
v_call: TRBV2
cdr3_aa: CASSEADYTYGYTF

j_call: TRBJ2-5
clone_size: NA
d_call: TRBD1
cdr3_length: 15
v_call: TRBV28
cdr3_aa: CASRPLAQGKKTQYF

j_call: TRBJ2-7
clone_size: NA
d_call: NA
cdr3_length: 14
v_call: TRBV7-2
cdr3_aa: CASSSDRTSYEQYF

j_call: TRBJ1-1
clone_size: few
d_call: NA
cdr3_length: 11
v_call: TRBV10-1
cdr3_aa: CASSNGQKAFF

j_call: TRBJ2-7
clone_size: once
d_call: TRBD2
cdr3_length: 14
v_call: TRBV6-5
cdr3_aa: CASTGWRETYEQYF

j_call: TRBJ2-3
clone_size: NA
d_call: TRBD2
cdr3_length: 17
v_call: TRBV5-4
cdr3_aa: CASSLAPTSGRSDTQYF

j_call: TRBJ1-1
clone_size: NA
d_call: NA
cdr3_length: 15
v_call: TRBV12-1
cdr3_aa: CASSLGRGLNTEAFF

j_call: TRBJ1-5
clone_size: NA
d_call: NA
cdr3_length: 13
v_call: TRBV30
cdr3_aa: CAWRRGSNQPQHF

j_call: TRBJ1-1
clone_size: NA
d_call: NA
cdr3_length: 13
v_call: TRBV5-4
cdr3_aa: CASRSQADTEAFF

j_call: TRBJ2-7
clone_size: NA
d_call: TRBD2
cdr3_length: 13
v_call: TRBV7-2
cdr3_aa: CASSYSGSGEQYF

j_call: TRBJ2-1
clone_size: NA
d_call: TRBD2
cdr3_length: 17
v_call: TRBV4-3
cdr3_aa: CASSHAGLADSYNEQFF